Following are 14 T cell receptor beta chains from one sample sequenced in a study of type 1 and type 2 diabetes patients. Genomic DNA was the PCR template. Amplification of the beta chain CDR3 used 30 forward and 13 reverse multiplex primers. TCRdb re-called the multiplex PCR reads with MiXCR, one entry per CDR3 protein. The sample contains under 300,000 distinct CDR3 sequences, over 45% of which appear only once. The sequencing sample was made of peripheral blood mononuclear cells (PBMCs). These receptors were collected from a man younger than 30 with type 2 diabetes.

CDR3: CASSLDSTNEKLFF. CDR3 sequence (DNA): TGTGCCAGTTCCCTCGACAGCACTAATGAAAAACTGTTTTTT. V gene TRBV19 combines with J gene TRBJ1-4, with D tentatively TRBD1 (5 bases). The CDR3 loop spans 14 amino acids. CDR1 LNHDA and CDR2 SQIVND come from the germline V gene (reference sequence). V was cut by 8 bases and J by 2 bases, with 12 bases left in between.

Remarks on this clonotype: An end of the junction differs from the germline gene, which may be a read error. The CDR3 spells CASSQTGQARDYEQYF. DNA of the CDR3: TGTGCCAGCAGCCAGACGGGACAGGCGAGGGACTACGAGCAGTACTTC. The V and J genes are TRBV4-1 and TRBJ2-7; 8 positions match TRBD1. CDR3 length: 16 amino acids. The germline gives CDR1 MGHRA, CDR2 YSYEKL.

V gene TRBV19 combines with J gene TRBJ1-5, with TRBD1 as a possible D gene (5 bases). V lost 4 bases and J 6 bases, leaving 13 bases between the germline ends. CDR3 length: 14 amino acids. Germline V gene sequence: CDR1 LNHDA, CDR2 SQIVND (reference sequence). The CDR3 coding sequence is TGTGCCAGTAGTAAGGAGGGGTTCTCTCAGCCCCAGCATTTT. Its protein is CASSKEGFSQPQHF.

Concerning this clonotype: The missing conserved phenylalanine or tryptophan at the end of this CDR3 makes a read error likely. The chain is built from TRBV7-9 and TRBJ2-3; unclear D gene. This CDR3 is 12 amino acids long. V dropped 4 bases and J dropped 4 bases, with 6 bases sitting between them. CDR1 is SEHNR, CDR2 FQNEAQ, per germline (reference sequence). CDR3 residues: CASSSYADTQYS. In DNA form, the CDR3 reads TGTGCCAGCAGCTCTTATGCAGATACGCAGTATTCT.

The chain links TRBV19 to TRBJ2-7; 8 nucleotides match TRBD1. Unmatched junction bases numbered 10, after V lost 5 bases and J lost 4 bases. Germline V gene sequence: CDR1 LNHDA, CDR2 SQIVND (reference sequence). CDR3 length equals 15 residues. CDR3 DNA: TGTGCCAGTAGTTCAGATTGGACAGGGCGGTACGAGCAGTACTTC. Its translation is CASSSDWTGRYEQYF.

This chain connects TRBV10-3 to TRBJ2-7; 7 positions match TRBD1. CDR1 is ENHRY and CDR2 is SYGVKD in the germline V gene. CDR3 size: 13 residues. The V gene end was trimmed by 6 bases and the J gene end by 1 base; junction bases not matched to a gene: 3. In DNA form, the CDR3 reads TGTGCCATCAGGGTGGACAGGTCCTACGAGCAGTACTTC. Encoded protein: CAIRVDRSYEQYF.

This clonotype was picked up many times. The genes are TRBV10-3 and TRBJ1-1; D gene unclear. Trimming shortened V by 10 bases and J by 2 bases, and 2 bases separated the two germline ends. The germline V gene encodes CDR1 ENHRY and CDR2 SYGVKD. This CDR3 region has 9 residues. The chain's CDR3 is CANNTEAFF. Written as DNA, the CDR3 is TGTGCCAATAACACTGAAGCTTTCTTT.

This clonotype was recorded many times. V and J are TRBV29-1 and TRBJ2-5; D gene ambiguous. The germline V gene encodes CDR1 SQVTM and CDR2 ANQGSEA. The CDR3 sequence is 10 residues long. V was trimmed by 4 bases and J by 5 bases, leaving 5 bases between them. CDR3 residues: CSVGDETQYF. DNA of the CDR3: TGCAGCGTTGGAGATGAGACCCAGTACTTC.

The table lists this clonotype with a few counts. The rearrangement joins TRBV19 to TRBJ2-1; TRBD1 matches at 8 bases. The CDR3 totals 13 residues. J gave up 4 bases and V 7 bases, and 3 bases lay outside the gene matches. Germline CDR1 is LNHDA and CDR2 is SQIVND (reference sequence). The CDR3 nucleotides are TGTGCCAGTACCGACAGGGGTTACAATGAGCAGTTCTTC. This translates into CASTDRGYNEQFF.

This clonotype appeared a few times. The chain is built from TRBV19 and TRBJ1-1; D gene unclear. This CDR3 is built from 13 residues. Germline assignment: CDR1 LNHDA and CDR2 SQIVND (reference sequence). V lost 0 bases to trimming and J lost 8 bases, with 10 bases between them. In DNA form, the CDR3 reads TGTGCCAGTAGTATAGAGCAGGCTCGGGAAGCTTTCTTT. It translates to CASSIEQAREAFF.

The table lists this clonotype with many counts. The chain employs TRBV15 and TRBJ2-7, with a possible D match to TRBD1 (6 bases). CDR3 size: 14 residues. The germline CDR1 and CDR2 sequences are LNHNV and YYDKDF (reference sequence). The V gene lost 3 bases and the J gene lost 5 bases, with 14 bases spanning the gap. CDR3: CATSRDQGRDEQYF. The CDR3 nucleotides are TGTGCCACCAGCAGGGATCAGGGGCGCGACGAGCAGTACTTC.

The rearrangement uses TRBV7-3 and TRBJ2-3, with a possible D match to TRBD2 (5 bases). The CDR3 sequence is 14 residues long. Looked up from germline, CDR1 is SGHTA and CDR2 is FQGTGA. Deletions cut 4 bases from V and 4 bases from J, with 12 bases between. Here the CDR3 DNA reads TGTGCCAGCAGCTCGCCGCTAGCCCCAGATACGCAGTATTTT. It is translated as CASSSPLAPDTQYF.

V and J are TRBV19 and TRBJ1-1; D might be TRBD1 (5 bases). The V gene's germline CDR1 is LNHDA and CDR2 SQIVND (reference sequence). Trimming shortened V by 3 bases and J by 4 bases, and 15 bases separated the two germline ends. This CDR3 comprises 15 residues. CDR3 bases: TGTGCCAGTAGTATGTGGCAGGGCCCTTTCACTGAAGCTTTCTTT. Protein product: CASSMWQGPFTEAFF.

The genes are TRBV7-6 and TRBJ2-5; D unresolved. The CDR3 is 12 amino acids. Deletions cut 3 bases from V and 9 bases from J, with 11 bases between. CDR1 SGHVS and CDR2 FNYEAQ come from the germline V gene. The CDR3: CASSLSPFPQYF. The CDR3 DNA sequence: TGTGCCAGCAGCTTGTCCCCTTTTCCCCAGTACTTC. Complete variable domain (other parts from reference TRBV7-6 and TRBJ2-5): GAGVSQSPRYKVTKRGQDVALRCDPISGHVSLYWYRQALGQGPEFLTYFNYEAQQDKSGLPNDRFSAERPEGSISTLTIQRTEQRDSAMYRCASSLSPFPQYFGPGTRLLVL.